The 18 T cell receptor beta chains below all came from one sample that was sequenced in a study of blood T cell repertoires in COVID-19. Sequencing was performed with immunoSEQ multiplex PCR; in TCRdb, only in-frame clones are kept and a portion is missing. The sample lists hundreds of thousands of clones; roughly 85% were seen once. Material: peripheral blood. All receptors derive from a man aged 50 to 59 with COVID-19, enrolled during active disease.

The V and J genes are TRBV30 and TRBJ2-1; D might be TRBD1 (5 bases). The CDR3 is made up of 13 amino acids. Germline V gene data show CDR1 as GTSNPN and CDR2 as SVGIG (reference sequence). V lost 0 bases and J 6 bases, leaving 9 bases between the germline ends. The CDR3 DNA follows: TGTGCCTGGAGTGTAGGTGGGGCCAATGAGCAGTTCTTC. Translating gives CAWSVGGANEQFF.

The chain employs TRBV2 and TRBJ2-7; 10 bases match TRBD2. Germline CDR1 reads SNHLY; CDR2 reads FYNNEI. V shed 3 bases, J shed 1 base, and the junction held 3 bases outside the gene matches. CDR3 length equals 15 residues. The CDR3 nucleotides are TGTGCCAGCAGTGACGGTAGCGGGGGGTCCTACGAGCAGTACTTC. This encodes CASSDGSGGSYEQYF.

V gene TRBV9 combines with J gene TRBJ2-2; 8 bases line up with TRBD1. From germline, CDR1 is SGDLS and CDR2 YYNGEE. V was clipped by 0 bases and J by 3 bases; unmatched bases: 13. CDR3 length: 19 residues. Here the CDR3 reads CASSVGQGARMLDTGELFF. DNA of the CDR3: TGTGCCAGCAGCGTAGGGCAGGGGGCGCGTATGCTTGACACCGGGGAGCTGTTTTTT.

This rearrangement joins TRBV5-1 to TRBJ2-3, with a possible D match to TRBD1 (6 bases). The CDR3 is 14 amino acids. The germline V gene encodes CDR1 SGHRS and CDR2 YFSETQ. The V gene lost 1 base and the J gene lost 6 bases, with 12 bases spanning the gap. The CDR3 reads CASSLQRQDDTQYF. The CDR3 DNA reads TGCGCCAGCAGCTTGCAACGACAGGATGATACGCAGTATTTT.

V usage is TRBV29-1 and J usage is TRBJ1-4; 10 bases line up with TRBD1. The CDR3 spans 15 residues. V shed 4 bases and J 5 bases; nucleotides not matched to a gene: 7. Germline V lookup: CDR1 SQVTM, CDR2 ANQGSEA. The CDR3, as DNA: TGCAGCGTTGCCGACAGGGGGCGAGGGAATGAAAAACTGTTTTTT. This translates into CSVADRGRGNEKLFF.

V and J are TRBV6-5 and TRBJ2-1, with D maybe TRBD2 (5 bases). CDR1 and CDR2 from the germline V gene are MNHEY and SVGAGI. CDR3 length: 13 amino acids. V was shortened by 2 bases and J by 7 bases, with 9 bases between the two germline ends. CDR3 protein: CASSYTERNEQFF. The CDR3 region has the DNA TGTGCCAGCAGTTACACGGAGCGGAATGAGCAGTTCTTC.

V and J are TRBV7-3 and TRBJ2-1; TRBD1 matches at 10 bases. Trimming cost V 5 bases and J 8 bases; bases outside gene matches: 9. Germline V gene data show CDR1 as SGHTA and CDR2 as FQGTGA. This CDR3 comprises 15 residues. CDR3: CASSHGQGVGDEQFF. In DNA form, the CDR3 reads TGTGCCAGCAGCCACGGACAGGGGGTAGGGGATGAGCAGTTCTTC.

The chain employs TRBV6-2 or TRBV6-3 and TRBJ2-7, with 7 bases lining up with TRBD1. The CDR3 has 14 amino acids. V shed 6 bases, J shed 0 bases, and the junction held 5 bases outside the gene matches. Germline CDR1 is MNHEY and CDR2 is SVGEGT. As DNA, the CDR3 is TGTGCCAGCAGCCTCCAGGGGGTCTCCTACGAGCAGTACTTC. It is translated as CASSLQGVSYEQYF.

The CDR3 protein is CASSGTSGGSDTGELFF. CDR3 sequence (DNA): TGTGCCAGCAGTGGGACTAGCGGGGGGTCCGACACCGGGGAGCTGTTTTTT. The genes are TRBV6-4 and TRBJ2-2, with 14 bases that match TRBD2. CDR3 size: 17 residues. V was clipped by 4 bases and J by 3 bases; unmatched bases: 4. CDR1 is MRHNA and CDR2 is SNTAGT in the germline V gene.

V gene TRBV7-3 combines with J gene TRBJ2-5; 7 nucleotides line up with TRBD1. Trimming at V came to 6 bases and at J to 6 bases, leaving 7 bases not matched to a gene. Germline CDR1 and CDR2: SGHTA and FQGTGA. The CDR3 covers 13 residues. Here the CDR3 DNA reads TGTGCCAGCAGTGCAAGACAGGGCCAGACCCAGTACTTC. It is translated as CASSARQGQTQYF.

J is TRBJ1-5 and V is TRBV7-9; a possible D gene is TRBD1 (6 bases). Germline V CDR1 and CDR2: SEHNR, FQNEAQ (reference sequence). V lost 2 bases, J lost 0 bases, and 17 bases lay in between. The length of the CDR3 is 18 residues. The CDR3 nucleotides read TGTGCCAGCAGCTTATTCGATTACGACAGGCATAGCAATCAGCCCCAGCATTTT. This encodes CASSLFDYDRHSNQPQHF.

The CDR3 loop is CASSRTGNIGYGYTF. CDR3 coding DNA: TGTGCCAGCAGCAGGACAGGGAATATCGGCTATGGCTACACCTTC. This rearrangement joins TRBV6-2 or TRBV6-3 to TRBJ1-2, with 8 bases matching TRBD1. Germline CDR1 MNHEY, CDR2 SVGEGT. The V segment lost 6 bases and the J segment 4 bases; nucleotides outside the gene matches: 10. The CDR3 length is 15 residues.

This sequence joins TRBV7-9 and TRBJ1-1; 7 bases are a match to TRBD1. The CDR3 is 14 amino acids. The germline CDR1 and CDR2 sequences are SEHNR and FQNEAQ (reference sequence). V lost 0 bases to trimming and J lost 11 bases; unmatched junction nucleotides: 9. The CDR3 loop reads CASSLAREGARAFF. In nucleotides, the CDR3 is TGTGCCAGCAGCTTAGCGCGGGAGGGGGCTCGGGCTTTCTTT. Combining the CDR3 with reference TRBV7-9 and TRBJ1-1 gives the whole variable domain DTGVSQNPRHKITKRGQNVTFRCDPISEHNRLYWYRQTLGQGPEFLTYFQNEAQLEKSRLLSDRFSAERPKGSFSTLEIQRTEQGDSAMYLCASSLAREGARAFFGQGTRLTVV.

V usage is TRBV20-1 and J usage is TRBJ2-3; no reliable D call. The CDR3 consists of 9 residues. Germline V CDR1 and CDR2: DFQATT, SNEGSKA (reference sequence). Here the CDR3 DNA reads TGCAACTTACCCTATACGCAGTATTTT. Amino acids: CNLPYTQYF.

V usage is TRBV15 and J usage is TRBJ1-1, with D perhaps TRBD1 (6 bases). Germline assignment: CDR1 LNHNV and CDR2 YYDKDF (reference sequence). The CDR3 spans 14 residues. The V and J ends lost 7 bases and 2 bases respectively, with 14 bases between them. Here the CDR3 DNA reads TGTGCCACCAACCACGGGGGGCTTAACACTGAAGCTTTCTTT. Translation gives CATNHGGLNTEAFF.

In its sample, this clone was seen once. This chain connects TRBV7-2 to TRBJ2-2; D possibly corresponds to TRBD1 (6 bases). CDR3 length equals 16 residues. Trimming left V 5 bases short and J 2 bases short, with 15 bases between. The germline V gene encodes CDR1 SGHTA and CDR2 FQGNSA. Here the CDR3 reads CASSLLGRGNTGELFF. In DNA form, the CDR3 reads TGTGCCAGCAGCCTCCTAGGCAGGGGTAACACCGGGGAGCTGTTTTTT.

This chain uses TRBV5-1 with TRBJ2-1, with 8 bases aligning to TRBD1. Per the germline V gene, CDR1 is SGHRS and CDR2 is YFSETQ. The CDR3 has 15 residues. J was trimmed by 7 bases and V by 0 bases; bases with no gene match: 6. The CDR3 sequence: CASSLGGQGLNEQFF. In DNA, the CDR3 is TGCGCCAGCAGCTTGGGTGGACAGGGCCTTAATGAGCAGTTCTTC.

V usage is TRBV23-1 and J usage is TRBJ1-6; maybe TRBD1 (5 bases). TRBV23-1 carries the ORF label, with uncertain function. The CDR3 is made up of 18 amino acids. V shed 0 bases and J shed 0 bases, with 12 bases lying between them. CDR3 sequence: CASSQSGLLSSYNSPLHF. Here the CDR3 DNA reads TGCGCCAGCAGTCAATCGGGGCTCCTGAGCTCCTATAATTCACCCCTCCACTTT.